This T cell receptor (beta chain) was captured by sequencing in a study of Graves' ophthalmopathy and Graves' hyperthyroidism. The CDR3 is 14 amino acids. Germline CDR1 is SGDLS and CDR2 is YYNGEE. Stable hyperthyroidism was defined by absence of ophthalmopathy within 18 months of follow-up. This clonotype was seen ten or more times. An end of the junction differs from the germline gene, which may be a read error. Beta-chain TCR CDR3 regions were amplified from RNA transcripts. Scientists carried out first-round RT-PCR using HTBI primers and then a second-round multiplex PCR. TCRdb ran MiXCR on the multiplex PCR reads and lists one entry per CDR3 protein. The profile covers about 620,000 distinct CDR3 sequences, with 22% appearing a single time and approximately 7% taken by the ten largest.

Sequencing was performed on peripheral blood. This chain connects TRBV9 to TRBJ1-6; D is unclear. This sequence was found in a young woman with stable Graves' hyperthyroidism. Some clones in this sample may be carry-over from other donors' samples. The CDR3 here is CAGSVGRYNSPLHF. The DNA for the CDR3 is TGTGCCGGCAGCGTAGGACGCTATAATTCACCCCTCCACTTT.